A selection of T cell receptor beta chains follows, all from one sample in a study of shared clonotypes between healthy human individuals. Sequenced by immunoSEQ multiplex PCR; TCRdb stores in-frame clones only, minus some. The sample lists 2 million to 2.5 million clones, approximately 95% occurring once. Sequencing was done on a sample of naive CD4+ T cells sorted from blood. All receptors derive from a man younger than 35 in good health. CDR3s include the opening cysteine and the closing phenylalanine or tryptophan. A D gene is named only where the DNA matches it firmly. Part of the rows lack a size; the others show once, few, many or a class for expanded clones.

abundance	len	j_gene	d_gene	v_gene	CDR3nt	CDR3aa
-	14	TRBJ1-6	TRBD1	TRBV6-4	TGTGCCAGCAGTTCCGGGACAGGGAATTCACCCCTCCACTTT	CASSSGTGNSPLHF
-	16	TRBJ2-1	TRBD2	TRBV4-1	TGCGCCAGCAGCCTGCGCTTGACAAGCGGGAGTTCTGAGCAGTTCTTC	CASSLRLTSGSSEQFF
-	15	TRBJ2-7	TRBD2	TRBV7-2	TGTGCCAGCAGCTCAATACTAGCGGGACAGTACGAGCAGTACTTC	CASSSILAGQYEQYF
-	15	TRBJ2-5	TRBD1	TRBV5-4	TGTGCCAGCAGCTTGCTACAGGGGGCGGGGGAGACCCAGTACTTC	CASSLLQGAGETQYF
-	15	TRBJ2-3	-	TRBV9	TGTGCCAGCAGCGTAGGAGGGGGAGGCACAGATACGCAGTATTTT	CASSVGGGGTDTQYF
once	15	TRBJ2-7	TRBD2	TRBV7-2	TGTGCCAGCAGCTTCAGTAGGACTAGTCCCTACGAGCAGTACTTC	CASSFSRTSPYEQYF
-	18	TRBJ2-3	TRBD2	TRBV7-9	TGTGCCAGCAGCGACCTAGCGGGGGGCACGGTCGGGACAGATACGCAGTATTTT	CASSDLAGGTVGTDTQYF
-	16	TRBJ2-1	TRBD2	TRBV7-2	TGTGCCAGCAGCTTAAGGGCTAGCGGGAGCCACAATGAGCAGTTCTTC	CASSLRASGSHNEQFF
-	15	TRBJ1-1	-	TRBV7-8	TGTGCCAGCAGCTTAGGGAAACGGGGGCCAGCTGAAGCTTTCTTT	CASSLGKRGPAEAFF
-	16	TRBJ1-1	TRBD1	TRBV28	TGTGCCAGCAGCCAATCCCCGGGACAGGGGTACACTGAAGCTTTCTTT	CASSQSPGQGYTEAFF
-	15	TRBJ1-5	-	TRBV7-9	TGTGCCAGCAGCTTAGGGTCAGGGGGCAATCAGCCCCAGCATTTT	CASSLGSGGNQPQHF
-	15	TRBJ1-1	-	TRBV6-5	TGTGCCAGCAGTTACTCGACCAGGGTGAGCACTGAAGCTTTCTTT	CASSYSTRVSTEAFF
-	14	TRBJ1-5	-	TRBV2	TGTGCCAGCAAGGGTCAGGAGTCCGATCCGCCCCAGCATTTT	CASKGQESDPPQHF
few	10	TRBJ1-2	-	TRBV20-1	TGCAGTGCTAGTCGGGATGGCTACACCTTC	CSASRDGYTF
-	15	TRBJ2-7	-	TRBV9	TGTGCCAGCAGCGTTGGAGGCAGTTCTAACTACGAGCAGTACTTC	CASSVGGSSNYEQYF
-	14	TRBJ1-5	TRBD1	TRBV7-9	TGTGCCAGCAGTCGAGGGACAGGGGGTCAGCCCCAGCATTTT	CASSRGTGGQPQHF
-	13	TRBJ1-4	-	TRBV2	TGTGCCAGCAGTGGGGGACTGCAAGAAAAACTGTTTTTT	CASSGGLQEKLFF
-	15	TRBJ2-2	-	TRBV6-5	TGTGCCAGCAGTTACATAGGGGTCGGGCCCGGGGAGCTGTTTTTT	CASSYIGVGPGELFF
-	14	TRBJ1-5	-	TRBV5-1	TGCGCCAGCAGCTTGGGGTTTGAAGATCAGCCCCAGCATTTT	CASSLGFEDQPQHF
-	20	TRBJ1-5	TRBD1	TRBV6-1	TGTGCCAGCAGTGATTTAGTCGGGACAGGCGGACCTACTCTCAATCAGCCCCAGCATTTT	CASSDLVGTGGPTLNQPQHF
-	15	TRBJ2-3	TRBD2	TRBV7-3	TGTGCCAGCAGTCCGAGCGGGGGGCCTTTTGGTACGCAGTATTTT	CASSPSGGPFGTQYF
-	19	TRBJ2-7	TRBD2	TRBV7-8	TGTGCCAGCAGCTTAGTAGTGGGGCTGGGACTAGCGGGACACTACGAGCAGTACTTC	CASSLVVGLGLAGHYEQYF
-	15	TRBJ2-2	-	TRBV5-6	TGTGCCAGCAGTAAGAGGTTGGTGGGCACCGGGGAGCTGTTTTTT	CASSKRLVGTGELFF
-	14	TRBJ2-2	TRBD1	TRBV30	TGTGCCTGGATCGAGGACAGGGCGGTCGGGGAGCTGTTTTTT	CAWIEDRAVGELFF
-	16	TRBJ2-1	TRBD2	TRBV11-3	TGTGCCAGCAGCTTAGTAGGGACTAGAGCGTACAATGAGCAGTTCTTC	CASSLVGTRAYNEQFF
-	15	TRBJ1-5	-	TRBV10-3	TGTGCCATCAGTGCTCAGGAGGGGACAAATCAGCCCCAGCATTTT	CAISAQEGTNQPQHF
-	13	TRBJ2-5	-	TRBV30	TGTGCCTGGTATGGACGGGGCCAAGAGACCCAGTACTTC	CAWYGRGQETQYF
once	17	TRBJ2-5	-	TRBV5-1	TGCGCCAGCAGCTTGGCCCGATCGGAAGCGTACCAAGAGACCCAGTACTTC	CASSLARSEAYQETQYF
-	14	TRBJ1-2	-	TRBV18	TGTGCCAGCTCACCAGGAATGGGGTTAGAAGGCTACACCTTC	CASSPGMGLEGYTF
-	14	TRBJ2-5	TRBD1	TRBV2	TGTGCCAGCAGCAACGGACAGGGGGGAGAGACCCAGTACTTC	CASSNGQGGETQYF
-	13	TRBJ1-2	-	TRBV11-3	TGTGCCAGCAGCTTACAGGGGATGGACGGCTACACCTTC	CASSLQGMDGYTF
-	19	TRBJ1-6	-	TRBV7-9	TGTGCCAGCAGCCCCATAACTACAGGGTCGAGCTCCTATAATTCACCCCTCCACTTT	CASSPITTGSSSYNSPLHF
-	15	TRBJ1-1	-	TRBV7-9	TGTGCCAGCAGCCTAGAGGGCAGGTCGGGAACTGAAGCTTTCTTT	CASSLEGRSGTEAFF
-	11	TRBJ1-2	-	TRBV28	TGTGTCAGCAGTTTCACTGATGGCTACACCTTC	CVSSFTDGYTF
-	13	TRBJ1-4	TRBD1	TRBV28	TGTGCCAGCTGGACAGGGCAGAATGAAAAACTGTTTTTT	CASWTGQNEKLFF
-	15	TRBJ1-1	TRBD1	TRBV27	TGTGCCAGCAGTTTCGGATCAGGGGGGGGGACTGAAGCTTTCTTT	CASSFGSGGGTEAFF
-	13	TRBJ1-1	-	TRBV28	TGTGCCAGCAGTTTTCGGGACCGAAAAAAAGCTTTCTTT	CASSFRDRKKAFF
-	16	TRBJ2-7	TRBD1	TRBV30	TGTGCCTGGAGTGTAAAGACGGGACAGGGATCCTACGAGCAGTACTTC	CAWSVKTGQGSYEQYF
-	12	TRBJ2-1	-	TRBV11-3	TGTGCCAGCAGCTTAAATAACAATGAGCAGTTCTTC	CASSLNNNEQFF
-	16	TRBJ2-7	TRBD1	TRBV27	TGTGCCAGCAGTTTATCGCGTCAGGGGGCCAACTACGAGCAGTACTTC	CASSLSRQGANYEQYF
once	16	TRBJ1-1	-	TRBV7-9	TGTGCCAGCAGCCCAGGTCTCCGGAGTATGAACACTGAAGCTTTCTTT	CASSPGLRSMNTEAFF
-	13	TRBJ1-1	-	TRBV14	TGTGCCAGCAGCCAAGACAGACACACTGAAGCTTTCTTT	CASSQDRHTEAFF
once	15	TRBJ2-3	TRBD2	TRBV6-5	TGTGCCAGCAGTTACGTGGGACTAGGAGCAGATACGCAGTATTTT	CASSYVGLGADTQYF
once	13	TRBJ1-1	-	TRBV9	TGTGCCAGCAGCGTATCCCCGAACACTGAAGCTTTCTTT	CASSVSPNTEAFF
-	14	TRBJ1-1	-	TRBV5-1	TGCGCCAGCAGCCCCGGCGCGATTAACACTGAAGCTTTCTTT	CASSPGAINTEAFF
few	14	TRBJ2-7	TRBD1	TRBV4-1	TGCGCCAGCAGCGACCGGGACAGGGTCTACGAGCAGTACTTC	CASSDRDRVYEQYF